A single sample is the source of the 21 T cell receptor beta chains below, sequenced in a study of blood T cell repertoires in COVID-19. The protocol was immunoSEQ multiplex PCR, while the TCRdb copy is restricted to in-frame clones and leaves out a portion. The table shows 200,000 to 250,000 clones, with approximately 87% occurring only once. Sequenced input: peripheral blood. These receptors all come from a woman aged 45-65 years with acute or convalescent COVID-19.

The CDR3 nucleotides are TGTGCCAGTAGTCTTTTAGCGGCGCCCCCCTCCTACAATGAGCAGTTCTTC. It codes for CASSLLAAPPSYNEQFF. This chain joins TRBV19 and TRBJ2-1; a possible D gene is TRBD2 (6 bases). The CDR3 is 17 amino acids. CDR1 and CDR2 from the germline V gene are LNHDA and SQIVND (reference sequence). Trimming took off 5 bases at V and 0 bases at J, with 17 bases between the two ends.

This clone was recorded once. V gene TRBV5-1 combines with J gene TRBJ2-5; the match to TRBD1 covers 11 bases. Germline V gene data show CDR1 as SGHRS and CDR2 as YFSETQ. The trim removed 0 bases at V and 2 bases at J, leaving 6 bases unmatched. The length of the CDR3 is 17 residues. In DNA form, the CDR3 reads TGCGCCAGCAGCTTGGGAGCTGGGACAGGGGGTCAAGAGACCCAGTACTTC. Amino acids: CASSLGAGTGGQETQYF.

The chain has TRBV4-2 and TRBJ1-2; 9 bases agree with TRBD1. In germline, CDR1 is LGHNA, CDR2 YNFKEQ. This CDR3 is 16 amino acids long. Losses at the gene ends were 1 base for V and 2 bases for J; bases not matched to a gene: 5. The CDR3, as DNA: TGTGCCAGCAGCCAAGGCACAGACAGGGGGAACTATGGCTACACCTTC. Its protein is CASSQGTDRGNYGYTF.

This chain joins TRBV6-2 or TRBV6-3 and TRBJ2-3; 15 bases map to TRBD2. V lost 6 bases, J lost 1 base, and 11 bases stayed unmatched. Per the germline V gene, CDR1 is MNHEY and CDR2 is SVGEGT. The CDR3 spans 19 residues. This CDR3 reads CASRPGTSGGYYGTDTQYF. Written as DNA, the CDR3 is TGTGCCAGCAGACCTGGGACTAGCGGGGGGTACTACGGCACAGATACGCAGTATTTT.

This clone has a single count. The chain uses TRBV19 and TRBJ1-3; D remains ambiguous. The CDR3 runs 14 residues. V shed 6 bases and J shed 4 bases, with 13 bases lying between them. Germline CDR1 is LNHDA and CDR2 is SQIVND (reference sequence). CDR3 in amino acids: CASREQNSGNTIYF. The CDR3 DNA follows: TGTGCCAGTAGAGAACAAAATTCCGGAAACACCATATATTTT. Full variable domain (remainder filled in from reference TRBV19 and TRBJ1-3): DGGITQSPKYLFRKEGQNVTLSCEQNLNHDAMYWYRQDPGQGLRLIYYSQIVNDFQKGDIAEGYSVSREKKESFPLTVTSAQKNPTAFYLCASREQNSGNTIYFGEGSWLTVV.

This rearrangement joins TRBV7-9 to TRBJ2-1; 7 bases align to TRBD2. Germline trimming cut 7 bases from V and 6 bases from J; bases unmatched to any gene: 12. The CDR3 has 15 residues. Per the germline V gene, CDR1 is SEHNR and CDR2 is FQNEAQ (reference sequence). The CDR3 spells CASTQPAGRGNEQFF. The CDR3 DNA sequence: TGTGCCAGCACTCAACCCGCGGGGAGGGGCAATGAGCAGTTCTTC.

The gene calls are TRBV10-1 and TRBJ1-2, with 8 bases identical to TRBD1. J lost 6 bases, V lost 0 bases, and 9 bases had no gene match. The CDR3 totals 16 residues. Germline CDR1 reads WNHNN; CDR2 reads SYGVQD (reference sequence). CDR3: CASSESIGQGRDGYTF. Written as DNA, the CDR3 is TGCGCCAGCAGTGAGTCGATTGGACAGGGTAGGGATGGCTACACCTTC.

The chain carries TRBV7-6 and TRBJ2-2, with 15 bases fitting TRBD2. Unmatched junction bases numbered 7, after V lost 2 bases and J lost 3 bases. CDR3 length equals 19 residues. The V gene's germline CDR1 is SGHVS and CDR2 FNYEAQ. Here the CDR3 DNA reads TGTGCCAGCAGCTTAAGGTGGACTAGCGGGGGGGCTCACACCGGGGAGCTGTTTTTT. Its translation is CASSLRWTSGGAHTGELFF. Looking up the rest from reference TRBV7-6 and TRBJ2-2 gives the full variable domain: GAGVSQSPRYKVTKRGQDVALRCDPISGHVSLYWYRQALGQGPEFLTYFNYEAQQDKSGLPNDRFSAERPEGSISTLTIQRTEQRDSAMYRCASSLRWTSGGAHTGELFFGEGSRLTVL.

The chain couples TRBV19 to TRBJ2-2, with TRBD2 identical over 7 bases. The CDR3 length is 15 residues. V shed 3 bases and J 5 bases; nucleotides not matched to a gene: 6. Germline CDR1 and CDR2: LNHDA and SQIVND (reference sequence). The CDR3 here is CASSIMAGVTGELFF. In DNA form, the CDR3 reads TGTGCCAGTAGTATTATGGCGGGAGTTACCGGGGAGCTGTTTTTT.

This chain joins TRBV7-2 and TRBJ2-3; D unresolved. CDR1 and CDR2 from the germline V gene are SGHTA and FQGNSA. The CDR3 runs to 15 residues. With 2 bases removed from V and 3 bases from J, the gap between germline ends came to 12 bases. The CDR3 spells CASSLMVSRTDTQYF. In DNA, the CDR3 is TGTGCCAGCAGCTTAATGGTATCTCGGACAGATACGCAGTATTTT.

The chain uses TRBV3-1 (or the pseudogene TRBV3-2) and TRBJ2-1; TRBD2 matches at 11 bases. The CDR3 runs to 14 residues. Germline CDR1 is LGHDT and CDR2 is YNNKEL (reference sequence). After removal of 4 bases from V and 10 bases from J, the junction contained 6 bases not matched to a gene. The CDR3 bases are TGTGCCAGCAGCCCCCTAGCGGGAGGCAGGGAGCAGTTCTTC. It specifies CASSPLAGGREQFF.

The chain uses TRBV19 and TRBJ2-1; tentatively, D is TRBD1 (6 bases). This CDR3 has 13 amino acids. Trimming left V 1 base short and J 5 bases short, with 6 bases between. Germline V CDR1 and CDR2: LNHDA, SQIVND (reference sequence). The chain's CDR3 is CASSIGQDNEQFF. The CDR3 coding sequence is TGTGCCAGTAGTATAGGACAGGACAATGAGCAGTTCTTC.

This chain connects TRBV4-2 to TRBJ2-5, with 7 bases lining up with TRBD2. CDR1 LGHNA and CDR2 YNFKEQ come from the germline V gene. Trimming took 1 base from V and 2 from J; bases not matched to a gene: 10. The length of the CDR3 is 17 residues. The CDR3 nucleotides are TGTGCCAGCAGCCAAGGTCTAGCGGCGGATATTCAAGAGACCCAGTACTTC. This translates into CASSQGLAADIQETQYF.

In its sample, this clone was seen once. J is TRBJ1-6 and V is TRBV29-1; 10 bases are a match to TRBD1. The ends lost 6 bases at V and 8 bases at J; junction bases unmatched: 4. CDR3 length: 13 amino acids. Germline V lookup: CDR1 SQVTM, CDR2 ANQGSEA. CDR3 region: CSVRGQGDSPLHF. CDR3 DNA: TGCAGCGTCCGTGGACAGGGGGATTCACCCCTCCACTTT.

This sequence joins TRBV7-6 and TRBJ1-6; possibly TRBD1 for D (6 bases). CDR1 is SGHVS and CDR2 is FNYEAQ in the germline V gene. V lost 1 base, J lost 6 bases, and 22 bases lay in between. The CDR3 has 19 amino acids. CDR3 protein: CASSLEIPGGGSGNSPLHF. DNA for the CDR3: TGTGCCAGCAGCTTAGAGATACCGGGGGGCGGCTCTGGTAATTCACCCCTCCACTTT.

V gene TRBV6-5 combines with J gene TRBJ1-1; TRBD1 might be the D (6 bases). Per germline, CDR1 MNHEY and CDR2 SVGAGI. V shed 6 bases and J shed 4 bases, with 12 bases lying between them. This CDR3 is 13 amino acids long. The CDR3 spells CASRGTRTTEAFF. The CDR3 bases are TGTGCCAGCAGAGGGACACGTACCACTGAAGCTTTCTTT.

This clone has only one observation. The chain combines TRBV11-3 with TRBJ2-1; 7 nucleotides line up with TRBD1. The CDR3 covers 13 residues. Germline V gives CDR1 SGHNT, CDR2 YENEEA. The J segment lost 8 bases and the V segment lost 5 bases, leaving 6 bases of the junction unmatched. The CDR3 loop is CASSKEGADEQFF. For the CDR3, the DNA is TGTGCCAGCAGCAAAGAGGGGGCCGATGAGCAGTTCTTC.

The J gene is TRBJ2-5, the V gene TRBV5-1; 9 bases are a match to TRBD2. CDR1 is SGHRS, CDR2 YFSETQ, per germline. The CDR3 contains 16 residues. V was clipped by 5 bases and J by 0 bases; unmatched bases: 8. The CDR3 spells CASRRATSGYQETQYF. The CDR3 DNA follows: TGCGCCAGCAGGAGAGCCACTAGCGGGTACCAAGAGACCCAGTACTTC.

The V call is TRBV11-2, the J call TRBJ2-2; 9 nucleotides align to TRBD1. The CDR3 extends over 14 amino acids. In germline, CDR1 is SGHAT, CDR2 FQNNGV. J was trimmed by 7 bases and V by 5 bases; bases with no gene match: 5. For the CDR3, the DNA is TGTGCCAGCAGCCCGGGACAGGGCGGCGGGGAGCTGTTTTTT. Its protein product is CASSPGQGGGELFF.

V is TRBV11-2 and J is TRBJ1-1; TRBD1 agrees at 11 bases. Looked up from germline, CDR1 is SGHAT and CDR2 is FQNNGV. Trimming took 1 base from V and 6 from J; bases not matched to a gene: 4. The CDR3 runs 15 residues. CDR3 amino acids: CASSLVGQGAAEAFF. The CDR3 DNA reads TGTGCCAGCAGCTTAGTCGGACAGGGGGCGGCTGAAGCTTTCTTT.

This clone was seen only a few times. The rearrangement uses TRBV6-2 or TRBV6-3 and TRBJ1-2; 7 bases are a match to TRBD1. Unmatched junction bases numbered 17, after V lost 3 bases and J lost 7 bases. Per the germline V gene, CDR1 is MNHEY and CDR2 is SVGEGT. This CDR3 contains 17 residues. The CDR3 reads CASSYLGSGTERAGYTF. Written as DNA, the CDR3 is TGTGCCAGCAGTTATCTCGGATCCGGGACAGAAAGGGCTGGCTACACCTTC.